A single sample is the source of the 14 T cell receptor beta chains below, sequenced in a study of cytomegalovirus exposure and HLA in healthy donors. Primers: 60 Vbeta forward and 13 Jbeta reverse. Method: immunoSEQ multiplex PCR; TCRdb's copy keeps in-frame clones and lacks some. The table records around 120,000 clones, 70% to 85% of them present only once. Specimen: PBMCs. The source of these receptors is a boy aged 5-17 years in good health and CMV-seronegative.

For this clone: Other DNA sequences within the sample encode an identical CDR3. The chain is built from TRBV29-1 and TRBJ2-3; a weak D match, TRBD1 (6 bases). V lost 8 bases, J lost 4 bases, and 16 bases lay in between. CDR1 and CDR2 from the germline V gene are SQVTM and ANQGSEA. The CDR3 is made up of 13 amino acids. For the CDR3, the DNA is TGCAGCCTCAGCAGTCCAGGGGCAGATACGCAGTATTTT. Translation: CSLSSPGADTQYF.

The chain is built from TRBV19 and TRBJ1-5; D unclear. Trimming pared 3 bases from V and 7 bases from J, leaving 13 bases between. The CDR3 loop spans 14 amino acids. CDR1 and CDR2 (germline): LNHDA, SQIVND (reference sequence). As DNA, the CDR3 is TGTGCCAGTAGTATCGGGAGCTCGGGGCAGCCCCAGCATTTT. Translated, it gives CASSIGSSGQPQHF.

This sequence joins TRBV30 and TRBJ2-3; 14 nucleotides agree with TRBD2. Germline CDR1 GTSNPN, CDR2 SVGIG (reference sequence). J was trimmed by 4 bases and V by 5 bases; bases with no gene match: 5. The CDR3 totals 15 residues. CDR3 coding DNA: TGTGCCTGGGCGACTAGCGGGAGGGACGCAGATACGCAGTATTTT. Residues: CAWATSGRDADTQYF. Filled out from reference TRBV30 and TRBJ2-3, the complete variable domain reads SQTIHQWPATLVQPVGSPLSLECTVEGTSNPNLYWYRQAAGRGLQLLFYSVGIGQISSEVPQNLSASRPQDRQFILSSKKLLLSDSGFYLCAWATSGRDADTQYFGPGTRLTVL.

J is TRBJ2-1 and V is TRBV10-2; 11 bases are a match to TRBD2. In germline, CDR1 is WSHSY, CDR2 SAAADI. The CDR3 has 15 amino acids. V shed 1 base and J 6 bases; nucleotides not matched to a gene: 2. As DNA, the CDR3 is TGCGCCAGCAGTGAGTTAGCGGGAGGGGTCAATGAGCAGTTCTTC. This translates into CASSELAGGVNEQFF.

A single count supports this clone. This chain connects TRBV6-1 to TRBJ2-7, with TRBD1 matching 9 bases. Per the germline V gene, CDR1 is MNHNS and CDR2 is SASEGT. V shed 5 bases, J shed 4 bases, and the junction held 6 bases outside the gene matches. This CDR3 region has 14 residues. CDR3 region: CASSRTGDLYEQYF. The DNA of the CDR3 is TGTGCCAGCAGTCGGACAGGGGACCTTTACGAGCAGTACTTC.

The chain couples TRBV7-6 to TRBJ1-1; possible D gene TRBD1, 5 bases. CDR1 is SGHVS, CDR2 FNYEAQ, per germline. The V end was cut by 4 bases, the J end by 5 bases, with 11 bases between. The CDR3 totals 13 residues. CDR3 in amino acids: CASSWQGETEAFF. For the CDR3, the DNA is TGTGCCAGCAGCTGGCAGGGTGAGACTGAAGCTTTCTTT. The full variable domain, its missing parts supplied by reference TRBV7-6 and TRBJ1-1, is GAGVSQSPRYKVTKRGQDVALRCDPISGHVSLYWYRQALGQGPEFLTYFNYEAQQDKSGLPNDRFSAERPEGSISTLTIQRTEQRDSAMYRCASSWQGETEAFFGQGTRLTVV.

The rearrangement joins TRBV9 to TRBJ2-3; 7 bases align to TRBD1. Trimming removed 3 bases from V and 6 bases from J; junction bases left unmatched: 7. CDR3 length equals 14 residues. Looked up from germline, CDR1 is SGDLS and CDR2 is YYNGEE. The CDR3 protein is CASSGDRASDTQYF. CDR3 nucleotide sequence: TGTGCCAGCAGCGGCGACAGGGCTTCCGATACGCAGTATTTT.

The chain links TRBV7-9 to TRBJ2-1; 15 positions agree with TRBD2. J was trimmed by 8 bases and V by 8 bases; bases with no gene match: 19. Germline V gives CDR1 SEHNR, CDR2 FQNEAQ (reference sequence). This CDR3 region has 19 residues. In nucleotides, the CDR3 is TGTGCCAGCCGAAAAGAGACGGGACTAGCGGGAGGCCTCGGGGATGAGCAGTTCTTC. Its translation is CASRKETGLAGGLGDEQFF.

The chain uses TRBV5-1 and TRBJ2-1; 14 bases map to TRBD2. The germline V gene encodes CDR1 SGHRS and CDR2 YFSETQ. The CDR3 has 14 amino acids. The J segment lost 9 bases and the V segment lost 2 bases, leaving 1 base of the junction unmatched. Here the CDR3 DNA reads TGCGCCAGCAGCTTCGGGACTAGCGGGAGTGAGCAGTTCTTC. Residues: CASSFGTSGSEQFF.

The chain links TRBV6-5 to TRBJ1-3; unclear D gene. Germline CDR1 and CDR2: MNHEY and SVGAGI. V lost 6 bases, J lost 7 bases, and 16 bases lay in between. There are 14 residues in the CDR3. The CDR3 bases are TGTGCCAGCAGCAGTGGTGGAGTGAGTAACACCATATATTTT. It yields the protein CASSSGGVSNTIYF.

The chain couples TRBV27 to TRBJ1-3, with 7 nucleotides matching TRBD1. CDR1 and CDR2 from the germline V gene are MNHEY and SMNVEV (reference sequence). J was trimmed by 2 bases and V by 5 bases; bases with no gene match: 3. This CDR3 has 14 amino acids. CDR3 sequence (DNA): TGTGCCAGCAGTCACAGGGGTACTGGAAACACCATATATTTT. Amino acids: CASSHRGTGNTIYF.

The chain recombines TRBV28 with TRBJ2-2; TRBD2 might be the D (6 bases). Trimming took 6 bases from V and 4 from J, leaving 15 bases between them. This CDR3 is 15 amino acids long. The germline gives CDR1 MDHEN, CDR2 SYDVKM. This CDR3 reads CASSWSGVSTGELFF. Here the CDR3 DNA reads TGTGCCAGCAGCTGGTCGGGGGTGAGCACCGGGGAGCTGTTTTTT. Supplemented by reference TRBV28 and TRBJ2-2, the full variable domain reads DVKVTQSSRYLVKRTGEKVFLECVQDMDHENMFWYRQDPGLGLRLIYFSYDVKMKEKGDIPEGYSVSREKKERFSLILESASTNQTSMYLCASSWSGVSTGELFFGEGSRLTVL.

The chain is built from TRBV10-2 and TRBJ2-3, with D unclear. Trimming stripped 5 bases from V and 0 bases from J, with 9 bases between. Germline V gene sequence: CDR1 WSHSY, CDR2 SAAADI. The CDR3 is 14 amino acids. This chain's CDR3 is CASSYFTSTDTQYF. CDR3 DNA sequence: TGCGCCAGCAGTTATTTTACTAGCACAGATACGCAGTATTTT.

This clone was seen a handful of times. V and J are TRBV5-4 and TRBJ1-1; 11 nucleotides align to TRBD1. The CDR3 extends over 16 amino acids. J lost 1 base, V lost 3 bases, and 5 bases had no gene match. CDR1 is SGHNT, CDR2 YYREEE, per germline (reference sequence). As DNA, the CDR3 is TGTGCCAGCAGCTCCCGGACAGGGGGCGCGAACACTGAAGCTTTCTTT. Amino acid sequence: CASSSRTGGANTEAFF.